What follows is one T cell receptor beta chain and its context. This entry is derived from a study of blood T cell repertoires in COVID-19. The length of the CDR3 is 15 residues. Germline V gene lookup returns CDR1 SEHNR and CDR2 FQNEAQ (reference sequence). The germline V and J ends were trimmed by 1 base and 4 bases, with 10 bases remaining between them. Produced via immunoSEQ multiplex PCR; TCRdb's table is partial and in-frame only. The data hold 85,000 to 130,000 clones, with roughly nine tenths observed a single time. The sample consisted of peripheral blood. The chain couples TRBV7-9 to TRBJ1-4; D may be TRBD1 (5 bases). This TCR was sampled from a human donor in a cohort sampled during active COVID-19. For the CDR3, the DNA is TGTGCCAGCAGCTTAGATCGGGGGAGTAATGAAAAACTGTTTTTT. Residues: CASSLDRGSNEKLFF. The full variable domain, in which reference TRBV7-9 and TRBJ1-4 provide the parts outside the CDR3, is DTGVSQNPRHKITKRGQNVTFRCDPISEHNRLYWYRQTLGQGPEFLTYFQNEAQLEKSRLLSDRFSAERPKGSFSTLEIQRTEQGDSAMYLCASSLDRGSNEKLFFGSGTQLSVL.